Presented here are 31 T cell receptor beta chains from one specimen sequenced in a study of tumor-infiltrating lymphocytes in primary liver carcinoma (dated by TCRdb to 2017 to 2019). The data were produced on an Illumina HiSeq 2500. TCRbeta-specific cDNA was reverse-transcribed from 500 ng total RNA using a constant-region primer and ProtoScript II reverse transcriptase. The TCRbeta libraries were prepared through three rounds of nested multiplex PCR following a slightly modified ARM-PCR procedure. The first two PCR rounds used multiplex TRBV1-TRBV30 forward primers with a Cbeta reverse primer, each for approximately 9 cycles. The public sequencing data were trimmed at Q25 with fastp and processed into clonotypes with MiXCR by TCRdb, which kept only in-frame beta chains. When rows share a CDR3 protein, they turn into one entry using the most common DNA and genes. Present in this sample are hundreds of thousands of distinct CDR3 sequences, approximately 58% of which were seen just once. 15% to 20% of the sample lies in the top ten.

RNA from unsorted whole blood was extracted with TRIzol reagent, and germline DNA was obtained with the DNeasy Blood & Tissue kit. The sample comprised peripheral blood. The receptors here all came from a woman under 40 with primary liver carcinoma and hepatitis B virus infection.

This clonotype has just a few counts. This chain links TRBV7-9 with TRBJ1-2; the D gene is possibly TRBD1 (5 bases). The CDR3 runs 16 residues. V was cut by 0 bases and J by 5 bases, with 16 bases left in between. In germline, CDR1 is SEHNR, CDR2 FQNEAQ (reference sequence). The CDR3 sequence is CASSLAGTVRSYGYTF. CDR3 sequence (DNA): TGTGCCAGCAGCTTAGCCGGGACCGTTAGATCATATGGCTACACCTTC.

The chain combines TRBV12-3 or TRBV12-4 with TRBJ2-3; 11 bases fit TRBD2. This CDR3 contains 15 residues. CDR3 sequence: CISSTLAGGGDTQYF. The DNA of the CDR3 is TGTATCAGCAGCACCCTAGCGGGAGGCGGGGATACGCAGTATTTT.

This chain joins TRBV11-2 and TRBJ2-5, with D unclear. CDR1 SGHAT and CDR2 FQNNGV come from the germline V gene. The CDR3 spans 16 residues. CDR3: CVSSSSPTELGETQYF. The DNA for the CDR3 is TGTGTCAGTAGCTCATCCCCTACGGAGTTAGGGGAGACCCAGTACTTC.

This chain connects TRBV7-2 to TRBJ2-7; 7 bases are a match to TRBD2. The trim removed 4 bases at V and 2 bases at J, leaving 2 bases unmatched. The CDR3 sequence is 13 residues long. Germline lookup yields CDR1 SGHTA and CDR2 FQGNSA. The CDR3 DNA reads TGTACCAGCAGCTACGGGGGGACCTACGAGCAGTACTTC. Amino acid sequence: CTSSYGGTYEQYF.

Regarding this clonotype: A junction boundary mismatches the germline segment, possibly from a read error. CDR3 nucleotide sequence: TGTGACAGCAGCAGAGACAGGGTCACTGAAGTTTTCTTT. Its translation: CDSSRDRVTEVFF. This chain uses TRBV28 with TRBJ1-1; 7 bases agree with TRBD1. The length of the CDR3 is 13 residues. Germline V gene sequence: CDR1 MDHEN, CDR2 SYDVKM.

To note about this clonotype: Since a much larger clone is just one base distant, this may be a read error. The conserved phenylalanine or tryptophan is not found at the CDR3 terminus, so this likely reflects a read error. The chain couples TRBV11-2 to TRBJ2-5, with 7 bases fitting TRBD2. The length of the CDR3 is 15 residues. Looked up from germline, CDR1 is SGHAT and CDR2 is FQNNGV. V lost 1 base, J lost 8 bases, and 10 bases stayed unmatched. The CDR3, as DNA: TGTGCCAGCAGCTTAGTGGGGGGGGGAACCACAACCCAGTACTCC. The encoded protein is CASSLVGGGTTTQYS.

To note about this clonotype: Mismatch with germline at one junction end may stem from a read error. The chain is built from TRBV6-5 and TRBJ2-2; TRBD2 agrees at 13 bases. Germline CDR1 reads MNHEY; CDR2 reads SVGAGI. This CDR3 has 17 residues. CDR3 DNA sequence: TGTGCCAGCAGTTACTCCACTAGCGGGAGGGTCTTCAGGGAGCTGTTCTTT. Its translation: CASSYSTSGRVFRELFF.

Regarding this clonotype: A junction end diverges from the germline sequence, so it may reflect a read error. The chain carries TRBV4-3 and TRBJ2-1; 8 bases line up with TRBD2. The CDR3 sequence is 17 residues long. Looked up from germline, CDR1 is LGHNA and CDR2 is YSLEER. Here the CDR3 reads CASSQDLLTSGVNERFF. CDR3 nucleotides: TGCGCCAGCAGCCAAGATTTACTAACTAGCGGAGTCAATGAGCGGTTCTTC.

This CDR3 is CASSVGPGETQYF. CDR3 nucleotide sequence: TGTGCCAGCAGCGTAGGGCCAGGGGAGACCCAGTACTTC. This sequence joins TRBV11-2 and TRBJ2-5, with D tentatively TRBD1 (5 bases). Germline assignment: CDR1 SGHAT and CDR2 FQNNGV. Trimming took 5 bases from V and 5 from J, leaving 12 bases between them. The CDR3 sequence is 13 residues long.

This clonotype has only a few counts. A much bigger clone sits one base away, suggesting this may be a read error. The gene calls are TRBV29-1 and TRBJ2-7; TRBD2 agrees at 8 bases. This CDR3 is 17 amino acids long. The V segment lost 1 base and the J segment 0 bases; nucleotides outside the gene matches: 11. CDR1 and CDR2 (germline): SQVTM, ANQGSEA. CDR3 DNA sequence: TGCAGCGTTGAAGGGGGACGCGGGAGGCTGAGCTCCTACGAGCAGTACTTC. This codes for CSVEGGRGRLSSYEQYF.

Turning to this clonotype: A much larger clonotype is one base distant, so this may be a read error. This chain joins TRBV6-2 or TRBV6-3 and TRBJ1-1; D not resolved. CDR3 length: 13 amino acids. V lost 5 bases and J lost 3, with 10 bases in between. Germline values: CDR1 MNHEY, CDR2 SVGEGT. The CDR3 reads CASSRKGYTEAFF. The DNA of the CDR3 is TGTGCCAGCAGTCGAAAAGGATACACTGAAGCTTTCTTT.

Of note for this clonotype: A read error may account for a junction end that differs from germline. V is TRBV11-3 and J is TRBJ2-1; TRBD2 aligns across 10 bases. The CDR3 has 19 residues. The germline gives CDR1 SGHNT, CDR2 YENEEA. The CDR3 nucleotides are TGTGCCAGCAGCCTACGAAAAGCGGGAGGGCCCGCGCGCGTAGGGGAGAAGGTCTTC. This translates into CASSLRKAGGPARVGEKVF.

Details on this clonotype: This clone may be a read error of a much larger clone one base away. This sequence joins TRBV6-2 or TRBV6-3 and TRBJ1-1; TRBD1 matches 7 bases. Per the germline V gene, CDR1 is MNHEY and CDR2 is SVGEGT. The CDR3 runs to 14 residues. For the CDR3, the DNA is TGTGCCAGCAGTCCGACAGGGTCGAACACTGAAGCTCTCTTT. Amino acid sequence: CASSPTGSNTEALF.

In this sample, this clonotype turned up a few times. J is TRBJ2-2 and V is TRBV12-3 or TRBV12-4; the D gene is possibly TRBD1 (6 bases). This CDR3 spans 15 amino acids. Trimming stripped 6 bases from V and 0 bases from J, with 11 bases between. The CDR3 reads CASRRDKTNTGELFF. The CDR3 DNA reads TGTGCCAGCAGAAGGGACAAGACGAACACCGGGGAGCTGTTTTTT.

Concerning this clonotype itself: A much more abundant neighbour one base away suggests this may be a read error. The missing conserved phenylalanine or tryptophan at the end of this CDR3 makes a read error likely. The chain combines TRBV6-6 with TRBJ1-5, with 12 positions matching TRBD1. This CDR3 has 18 amino acids. The trim removed 5 bases at V and 0 bases at J, leaving 8 bases unmatched. Germline lookup yields CDR1 MNHNY and CDR2 SVGAGI (reference sequence). The CDR3 DNA sequence: TGTGCCAGCAGTCTGGGACAGGGGGCCTCTTATAGCAATCAGCCCCAGCATTCT. This codes for CASSLGQGASYSNQPQHS.

The rearrangement links TRBV11-2 to TRBJ1-1; D gene uncertain. Germline loops: CDR1 SGHAT, CDR2 FQNNGV. The CDR3 sequence is 15 residues long. The V end was cut by 1 base, the J end by 8 bases, with 17 bases between. CDR3 in DNA: TGTGCCAGCAGCTTAGTGGCTGAGGCAAGCACCGAAGCTTTCTTT. This encodes CASSLVAEASTEAFF. Full variable domain (rest looked up from reference TRBV11-2 and TRBJ1-1): EAGVAQSPRYKIIEKRQSVAFWCNPISGHATLYWYQQILGQGPKLLIQFQNNGVVDDSQLPKDRFSAERLKGVDSTLKIQPAKLEDSAVYLCASSLVAEASTEAFFGQGTRLTVV.

In its sample, this clonotype was seen many times. This chain joins TRBV6-5 and TRBJ2-7; tentatively, D is TRBD2 (5 bases). Trimming removed 6 bases at V and 1 base at J, with 16 bases between. Germline V gene lookup returns CDR1 MNHEY and CDR2 SVGAGI. This CDR3 is 15 amino acids long. The chain's CDR3 is CASRFLAFGSYEQYF. CDR3 in DNA: TGTGCCAGCAGATTCCTAGCCTTCGGATCCTACGAGCAGTACTTC.

The CDR3 region is CASRAQGASTGELFF. CDR3 nucleotide sequence: TGTGCCAGCAGGGCACAGGGGGCGAGCACCGGGGAGCTGTTTTTT. The chain joins TRBV28 to TRBJ2-2, with TRBD1 matching 9 bases. V trimming: 6 bases; J trimming: 4 bases; junction bases outside the gene matches: 6. The CDR3 covers 15 residues. Germline loops: CDR1 MDHEN, CDR2 SYDVKM. The full variable domain, its missing parts supplied by reference TRBV28 and TRBJ2-2, is DVKVTQSSRYLVKRTGEKVFLECVQDMDHENMFWYRQDPGLGLRLIYFSYDVKMKEKGDIPEGYSVSREKKERFSLILESASTNQTSMYLCASRAQGASTGELFFGEGSRLTVL.

Notes on this clonotype: A read error may explain this, as a much larger clone is one base away. The chain uses TRBV29-1 and TRBJ2-7; D not certain. Germline V gene lookup returns CDR1 SQVTM and CDR2 ANQGSEA. This CDR3 contains 12 residues. Here the CDR3 DNA reads TGCAGCATTGAATCCCACTCCTACGAGCAGTACTTC. Amino acids: CSIESHSYEQYF.

Comment on this clonotype: It may be a read error: a sequence one base away is much more abundant. The chain employs TRBV4-2 and TRBJ2-1; 11 bases are a match to TRBD2. CDR1 and CDR2 from the germline V gene are LGHNA and YNFKEQ. The CDR3 consists of 18 residues. The CDR3 nucleotides read TGTCCCAGCAGCCAAGATCCTGTTAGTACTAGCGGGAGTATGGAGCAGTTCTTC. This sequence encodes CPSSQDPVSTSGSMEQFF.

This clonotype was seen only a few times. It may be a read error: a sequence one base away is much more abundant. The chain recombines TRBV11-2 with TRBJ1-3; 8 nucleotides agree with TRBD1. The CDR3 totals 14 residues. Germline assignment: CDR1 SGHAT and CDR2 FQNNGV. The DNA for the CDR3 is TGTGCCAGCAGCTTAGCGGACAGGGTAAACACCACATATTTT. Encoded protein: CASSLADRVNTTYF.

The CDR3 DNA reads as TGTGCCAGCAGGGGGACAGGGAGGCCCTACGAGCAGTACTTC. Translation: CASRGTGRPYEQYF. The V and J genes are TRBV6-2 or TRBV6-3 and TRBJ2-7, with 9 bases that match TRBD1. V trimming: 6 bases; J trimming: 2 bases; junction bases outside the gene matches: 5. Germline CDR1 MNHEY, CDR2 SVGEGT. The CDR3 totals 14 residues.

J is TRBJ2-1 and V is TRBV7-9; tentative D call: TRBD2 (6 bases). The CDR3 runs to 13 residues. Trimming pared 8 bases from V and 4 bases from J, leaving 12 bases between. CDR1 and CDR2 from the germline V gene are SEHNR and FQNEAQ (reference sequence). The CDR3 sequence is CASRRSGYNEQFF. The CDR3 bases are TGTGCCAGCCGCCGTAGCGGATACAATGAGCAGTTCTTC.

The rearrangement joins TRBV6-5 to TRBJ1-5, with D possibly matching TRBD1 (5 bases). The CDR3 has 14 amino acids. Germline CDR1 MNHEY, CDR2 SVGAGI. V was clipped by 4 bases and J by 7 bases, with 14 bases between them. In DNA, the CDR3 is TGTGCCAGCAGTTCAGCTGGGGGTCGGCAGCCCCAGCATTTT. Translation: CASSSAGGRQPQHF.

On this clonotype itself: This may come from a read error, since a much larger clone is one base off. The conserved phenylalanine or tryptophan is not found at the CDR3 terminus, so this likely reflects a read error. The V call is TRBV5-6, the J call TRBJ2-4; D is possibly TRBD2 (5 bases). CDR3 length: 14 residues. The germline V gene encodes CDR1 SGHDT and CDR2 YYEEEE. The ends were cut back, 1 base at V and 0 bases at J, with 5 bases in the middle. The CDR3 here is CASSLRGAKNIQYL. DNA for the CDR3: TGTGCCAGCAGCTTGCGGGGAGCCAAAAACATTCAGTACCTC.

The chain recombines TRBV20-1 with TRBJ1-1; D gene unclear. V was trimmed by 0 bases and J by 4 bases, leaving 12 bases between them. The CDR3 has 14 amino acids. Germline CDR1 reads DFQATT; CDR2 reads SNEGSKA (reference sequence). The CDR3 DNA reads as TGCAGTGCTAGAGATCGGGGAGCTGGCACTGAAGCTTTCTTT. It translates to CSARDRGAGTEAFF.

V gene TRBV20-1 combines with J gene TRBJ2-7, with no clear D. Trimming shortened V by 0 bases and J by 8 bases, and 8 bases separated the two germline ends. The CDR3 runs to 11 residues. The germline V gene has CDR1 DFQATT and CDR2 SNEGSKA (reference sequence). The CDR3 loop reads CSAREELQQYF. The CDR3 region has the DNA TGCAGTGCTAGAGAAGAACTCCAGCAGTACTTC.

Comments on this clonotype: One junction end does not reproduce the germline sequence, and a read error may be involved. This chain joins TRBV6-1 and TRBJ1-2, with D uncertain. Germline CDR1 MNHNS, CDR2 SASEGT. The CDR3 sequence is 12 residues long. The CDR3 here is CASSEGRYGYAF. CDR3 DNA sequence: TGTGCCAGCAGTGAGGGCCGATATGGCTACGCCTTC.

V usage is TRBV7-9 and J usage is TRBJ1-1; D might be TRBD1 (6 bases). Trimming removed 2 bases at V and 1 base at J, with 20 bases between. The V gene's germline CDR1 is SEHNR and CDR2 FQNEAQ (reference sequence). CDR3 length: 18 residues. CDR3 sequence: CASSLTGSAVSRNTEAFF. The CDR3 DNA is TGTGCCAGCAGCTTAACAGGGAGTGCGGTGTCCCGGAACACTGAAGCTTTCTTT. Full variable domain (missing parts from reference TRBV7-9 and TRBJ1-1): DTGVSQNPRHKITKRGQNVTFRCDPISEHNRLYWYRQTLGQGPEFLTYFQNEAQLEKSRLLSDRFSAERPKGSFSTLEIQRTEQGDSAMYLCASSLTGSAVSRNTEAFFGQGTRLTVV.

The chain couples TRBV28 to TRBJ2-3; D unresolved. Germline V gene sequence: CDR1 MDHEN, CDR2 SYDVKM. The CDR3 has 14 amino acids. V was pared by 4 bases and J by 2 bases, with 10 bases between. DNA of the CDR3: TGTGCCAGCAGTTCTGTACCACACACAGATACGCAGTATTTT. Protein product: CASSSVPHTDTQYF.

This clonotype was counted only a few times. This could be a read error, since a much larger clone is one nucleotide away. The chain is built from TRBV6-6 and TRBJ1-2; 8 bases map to TRBD1. Per germline, CDR1 MNHNY and CDR2 SVGAGI (reference sequence). The CDR3 contains 13 residues. Losses at the gene ends were 8 bases for V and 5 bases for J; bases not matched to a gene: 7. The DNA for the CDR3 is TGTGCCAGCCGACAGGGGATTGAGTATGGCTACACCTTC. Its protein is CASRQGIEYGYTF.